These 10 T cell receptor beta chains came from one sample sequenced in a study of blood T cell repertoires in COVID-19. The data were produced by immunoSEQ multiplex PCR, yet TCRdb's version contains in-frame clones alone and is incomplete. The table includes about 300,000 clones, 75% to 90% detected once. Sequencing was carried out using peripheral blood. These receptors originate from a woman in her fifties or sixties with COVID-19, enrolled during active disease.

The chain uses TRBV11-3 and TRBJ1-6; tentatively, D is TRBD1 (6 bases). V was pared by 3 bases and J by 8 bases, with 14 bases between. The germline V gene encodes CDR1 SGHNT and CDR2 YENEEA. The CDR3 is 15 residues long. The CDR3 protein is CASSFGSGVYSPLHF. The CDR3 nucleotides are TGTGCCAGCAGCTTCGGTTCAGGGGTATATTCACCCCTCCACTTT. The full variable domain, in which reference TRBV11-3 and TRBJ1-6 provide the parts outside the CDR3, is EAGVVQSPRYKIIEKKQPVAFWCNPISGHNTLYWYLQNLGQGPELLIRYENEEAVDDSQLPKDRFSAERLKGVDSTLKIQPAELGDSAVYLCASSFGSGVYSPLHFGNGTRLTVT.

This chain connects TRBV4-1 to TRBJ1-5, with 7 positions matching TRBD1. The CDR3 consists of 16 residues. V was pared by 0 bases and J by 1 base, with 3 bases of the junction left unmatched. Per the germline V gene, CDR1 is MGHRA and CDR2 is YSYEKL. Written as DNA, the CDR3 is TGCGCCAGCAGCCAAGAAAGGGGACAGAGCAATCAGCCCCAGCATTTT. It yields the protein CASSQERGQSNQPQHF.

The CDR3 sequence is CASSQDRTATNEKLFF. For the CDR3, the DNA is TGCGCCAGCAGCCAAGATAGAACAGCAACTAATGAAAAACTGTTTTTT. The chain employs TRBV4-1 and TRBJ1-4; D is unclear. Germline V gives CDR1 MGHRA, CDR2 YSYEKL. CDR3 length: 16 residues. The V end was cut by 0 bases, the J end by 0 bases, with 8 bases between.

V usage is TRBV6-2 or TRBV6-3 and J usage is TRBJ2-7, with 9 bases fitting TRBD2. Germline V lookup: CDR1 MNHEY, CDR2 SVGEGT. There are 17 residues in the CDR3. V lost 2 bases, J lost 1 base, and 9 bases stayed unmatched. The CDR3, as DNA: TGTGCCAGCAGTTACCCTCCCATAGCGGGAGTTTCCTACGAGCAGTACTTC. Protein product: CASSYPPIAGVSYEQYF.

This sequence joins TRBV20-1 and TRBJ1-4; D remains unclear. The CDR3 covers 11 residues. Trimming took off 4 bases at V and 8 bases at J, with 8 bases between the two ends. Germline V gives CDR1 DFQATT, CDR2 SNEGSKA (reference sequence). This chain's CDR3 is CSATGSEKLFF. The CDR3 DNA sequence: TGCAGTGCTACCGGGAGCGAAAAACTGTTTTTT.

The chain carries TRBV19 and TRBJ2-6; 10 nucleotides match TRBD1. CDR1 and CDR2 from the germline V gene are LNHDA and SQIVND (reference sequence). This CDR3 contains 17 residues. Trimming took 5 bases from V and 6 from J; bases not matched to a gene: 10. The CDR3 bases are TGTGCCAGTAGTGTGGACAGGGGGACTTCTTCGGCCAACGTCCTGACTTTC. This gives the protein CASSVDRGTSSANVLTF.

The chain combines TRBV18 with TRBJ1-5; no definite D call. Trimming pared 3 bases from V and 7 bases from J, leaving 10 bases between. CDR3 length: 13 residues. Germline V gives CDR1 KGHSH, CDR2 LQKENI. DNA for the CDR3: TGTGCCAGCTCACCGGGCGTTTCGCAGCCCCAGCATTTT. Translation gives CASSPGVSQPQHF.

Only one count was recorded for this clone. This sequence joins TRBV24-1 and TRBJ2-1, with D maybe TRBD1 (5 bases). Germline V gene lookup returns CDR1 KGHDR and CDR2 SFDVKD. This CDR3 comprises 13 residues. Trimming pared 7 bases from V and 2 bases from J, leaving 8 bases between. For the CDR3, the DNA is TGTGCCACCAGACAGGCGGCCTACAATGAGCAGTTCTTC. Its translation: CATRQAAYNEQFF.

The chain combines TRBV3-1 (or the pseudogene TRBV3-2) with TRBJ1-5; perhaps TRBD1 as D (6 bases). Germline CDR1 LGHDT, CDR2 YNNKEL (reference sequence). V was trimmed by 4 bases and J by 6 bases, leaving 10 bases between them. This CDR3 has 13 amino acids. CDR3 coding DNA: TGTGCCAGCAGCCGATCACAGGGTCAGCCCCAGCATTTT. Its translation: CASSRSQGQPQHF.

The CDR3 is CASSRDRGLYGYTF. The CDR3 nucleotides are TGTGCCAGTAGTAGGGACAGGGGACTCTATGGCTACACCTTC. This chain links TRBV19 with TRBJ1-2; 10 bases match TRBD1. V dropped 4 bases and J dropped 4; count of bases not matched to a gene: 3. The CDR3 is 14 residues long. Germline CDR1 and CDR2: LNHDA and SQIVND (reference sequence). The whole variable domain, filled in from reference TRBV19 and TRBJ1-2, reads DGGITQSPKYLFRKEGQNVTLSCEQNLNHDAMYWYRQDPGQGLRLIYYSQIVNDFQKGDIAEGYSVSREKKESFPLTVTSAQKNPTAFYLCASSRDRGLYGYTFGSGTRLTVV.